This T cell receptor (beta chain) was obtained from a study of T cell responses to AZD1222 COVID-19 vaccine. TCRdb's copy holds only in-frame clones and misses some; the assay was immunoSEQ multiplex PCR. This table has 150,000 to 200,000 clones, almost 95% appearing once. CDR1 is SGHVS and CDR2 is FNYEAQ in the germline V gene. The V segment lost 0 bases and the J segment 9 bases; nucleotides outside the gene matches: 14. The CDR3 runs to 18 residues. Whole-study results and caveats: Spike-spanning, vaccine-associated CD4 TCRs were dominant at 160-218 and 743-854. Repertoire collection took place solely once the T cell response had peaked.

Concerning this clone itself: What it recognizes is unknown.

Specimen: peripheral blood, collected on day 0 of AZD1222 vaccination. The sequence was collected from an adult in good health. This chain links TRBV7-6 with TRBJ2-1; TRBD2 matches 10 bases. CDR3 DNA sequence: TGTGCCAGCAGCTTAGCGGGACTAGCGAGCCTCCGGCACGGTGAGCAGTTCTTC. Protein: CASSLAGLASLRHGEQFF. The variable domain in full, completed from reference TRBV7-6 and TRBJ2-1, reads GAGVSQSPRYKVTKRGQDVALRCDPISGHVSLYWYRQALGQGPEFLTYFNYEAQQDKSGLPNDRFSAERPEGSISTLTIQRTEQRDSAMYRCASSLAGLASLRHGEQFFGPGTRLTVL.